The next 13 T cell receptor beta chains were all read from a single sample in a study of CD8 T cells in Susac syndrome. The authors reverse transcribed roughly 0.5 to 1 ug RNA with random hexamers. TCRdb recomputed calls from the immunoSEQ multiplex PCR reads with MiXCR, one row per CDR3 protein. The table includes approximately 25,000 distinct CDR3 sequences, 90% to 95% detected once. The sample was CD8+ T cells from PBMCs. Receptor source: a human donor with Susac syndrome.

The V and J genes are TRBV29-1 and TRBJ2-5; no definite D call. This CDR3 has 10 residues. The germline gives CDR1 SQVTM, CDR2 ANQGSEA. With 7 bases removed from V and 1 base from J, the gap between germline ends came to 4 bases. The CDR3 region is CSAFQETQYF. CDR3 DNA sequence: TGCAGCGCCTTCCAAGAGACCCAGTACTTC.

The chain is built from TRBV21-1 and TRBJ2-7; TRBD2, the table's D call, was not compared with the DNA. TRBV21-1 constitutes a pseudogene. The CDR3 length is 17 residues. The CDR3: CASPTGRVSRGSYEQYF. CDR3 sequence (DNA): TGTGCCAGCCCGACGGGTAGGGTCTCAAGGGGGTCCTACGAGCAGTACTTC.

This chain links TRBV6-4 with TRBJ2-6, with D maybe TRBD1 (6 bases). The V and J ends lost 0 bases and 3 bases respectively, with 6 bases between them. The CDR3 length is 15 residues. CDR1 and CDR2 from the germline V gene are MRHNA and SNTAGT. This chain's CDR3 is CASSDSQGGANVLTF. CDR3 sequence (DNA): TGTGCCAGCAGTGACTCACAGGGTGGGGCCAACGTCCTGACTTTC.

The genes are TRBV3-1 and TRBJ1-2; 9 bases are a match to TRBD1. Unmatched junction bases numbered 19, after V lost 1 base and J lost 10 bases. The CDR3 is 18 amino acids. In germline, CDR1 is LGHDT, CDR2 YNNKEL (reference sequence). The CDR3 coding sequence is TGTGCCAGCAGCCAAGGGGAGACAGGGGGAATTTTTTTTGGGGTCTACACCTTC. Amino acid sequence: CASSQGETGGIFFGVYTF.

The chain carries TRBV6-6 and TRBJ2-5; D call uncertain. The CDR3 length is 14 residues. CDR1 is MNHNY, CDR2 SVGAGI, per germline (reference sequence). Trimming took 6 bases from V and 4 from J, leaving 15 bases between them. The CDR3 spells CASRQPVRRETQYF. In DNA, the CDR3 is TGTGCCAGCAGACAACCTGTGCGGCGAGAGACCCAGTACTTC.

This rearrangement joins TRBV5-1 to TRBJ2-3; D is possibly TRBD1 (6 bases). This CDR3 is built from 15 residues. From germline, CDR1 is SGHRS and CDR2 YFSETQ. Trimming cost V 4 bases and J 0 bases, with 12 bases left between them. The CDR3 coding sequence is TGCGCCAGCAGCCTCGGACAGCAGAGCACAGATACGCAGTATTTT. Residues: CASSLGQQSTDTQYF.

This chain's CDR3 is CASSPWVGGDNEQFF. The CDR3 DNA reads as TGTGCCAGCAGCCCTTGGGTCGGCGGTGACAATGAGCAGTTCTTC. J is TRBJ2-1 and V is TRBV7-2; D gene unclear. CDR3 length equals 15 residues. V lost 5 bases, J lost 5 bases, and 16 bases lay in between. CDR1 and CDR2 from the germline V gene are SGHTA and FQGNSA. The complete variable domain, with remaining parts taken from reference TRBV7-2 and TRBJ2-1, reads GAGVSQSPSNKVTEKGKDVELRCDPISGHTALYWYRQSLGQGLEFLIYFQGNSAPDKSGLPSDRFSAERTGGSVSTLTIQRTQQEDSAVYLCASSPWVGGDNEQFFGPGTRLTVL.

This clonotype has only one observation. V and J are TRBV7-9 and TRBJ1-5; D is possibly TRBD1 (5 bases). This CDR3 comprises 16 residues. CDR1 is SEHNR, CDR2 FQNEAQ, per germline (reference sequence). Trimming stripped 1 base from V and 4 bases from J, with 14 bases between. CDR3 amino acids: CASSLGAGTANQPQHF. CDR3 DNA: TGTGCCAGCAGCTTAGGAGCCGGGACGGCGAATCAGCCCCAGCATTTT.

The rearrangement uses TRBV19 and TRBJ2-3; 7 nucleotides match TRBD1. The CDR3 loop spans 15 amino acids. CDR1 and CDR2 from the germline V gene are LNHDA and SQIVND (reference sequence). V was clipped by 4 bases and J by 1 base; unmatched bases: 5. CDR3 in amino acids: CASSTRDSRTDTQYF. CDR3 bases: TGTGCCAGTAGTACTCGGGACAGCCGCACAGATACGCAGTATTTT.

Only one count was recorded for this clonotype. The chain uses TRBV27 and TRBJ1-5, with D unclear. The germline V gene encodes CDR1 MNHEY and CDR2 SMNVEV (reference sequence). The CDR3 length is 16 residues. V gave up 6 bases and J gave up 1 base, with 16 bases separating them. The CDR3 loop is CASSGRELGSNQPQHF. CDR3 nucleotide sequence: TGTGCCAGCAGCGGGAGGGAACTAGGAAGCAATCAGCCCCAGCATTTT.

The rearrangement uses TRBV6-1 and TRBJ2-7, with D possibly matching TRBD1 (6 bases). Trimming left V 0 bases short and J 3 bases short, with 9 bases between. CDR3 length: 14 amino acids. Germline V gene sequence: CDR1 MNHNS, CDR2 SASEGT. CDR3 residues: CASSEAVGGYEQYF. CDR3 DNA: TGTGCCAGCAGTGAAGCGGTAGGGGGCTACGAGCAGTACTTC.

Only a few counts were recorded for this clonotype. The V and J genes are TRBV19 and TRBJ2-7; 11 positions agree with TRBD1. J lost 1 base, V lost 6 bases, and 8 bases had no gene match. CDR3 length: 16 amino acids. Looked up from germline, CDR1 is LNHDA and CDR2 is SQIVND (reference sequence). Here the CDR3 DNA reads TGTGCCAGTAGGCCAACGGACAGGGGGCATTCCTACGAGCAGTACTTC. This codes for CASRPTDRGHSYEQYF. Supplemented by reference TRBV19 and TRBJ2-7, the full variable domain reads DGGITQSPKYLFRKEGQNVTLSCEQNLNHDAMYWYRQDPGQGLRLIYYSQIVNDFQKGDIAEGYSVSREKKESFPLTVTSAQKNPTAFYLCASRPTDRGHSYEQYFGPGTRLTVT.

The CDR3 protein is CASPEGLAGQETQYF. In nucleotides, the CDR3 is TGTGCCAGCCCCGAAGGACTAGCGGGACAAGAGACCCAGTACTTC. The chain employs TRBV2 and TRBJ2-5; TRBD2 matches at 12 bases. The CDR3 contains 15 residues. Germline V gene sequence: CDR1 SNHLY, CDR2 FYNNEI. V dropped 8 bases and J dropped 2; count of bases not matched to a gene: 6.